The 21 T cell receptor beta chains reported below all come from one sample, sequenced in a study of shared clonotypes between healthy human individuals. Clones were read by immunoSEQ multiplex PCR, and TCRdb kept only the in-frame ones, dropping some. The sample contains about 1.5 million clones, around 98% of which appear only once. Sequencing was performed on naive CD4+ T cells sorted from blood. As to subset: CD45RA+ positively selected. Source of these receptors: a man aged 30 to 45 in good health.

The chain's CDR3 is CASTPNARYEQYF. The CDR3 DNA reads TGTGCCAGCACTCCGAATGCTCGCTACGAGCAGTACTTC. The chain combines TRBV28 with TRBJ2-7; D is ambiguous. The CDR3 is made up of 13 amino acids. Germline-derived CDR1 and CDR2 are MDHEN and SYDVKM. Trimming left V 7 bases short and J 3 bases short, with 13 bases between.

The rearrangement uses TRBV5-5 and TRBJ2-6, with D unclear. Germline lookup yields CDR1 SGHKS and CDR2 YYEKEE (reference sequence). V was shortened by 6 bases and J by 2 bases, with 0 bases between the two germline ends. This CDR3 spans 11 amino acids. The CDR3 DNA follows: TGTGCCAGCACTGGGGCCAACGTCCTGACTTTC. Translating it yields CASTGANVLTF. The variable domain in full, with the rest retrieved from reference TRBV5-5 and TRBJ2-6, is DAGVTQSPTHLIKTRGQQVTLRCSPISGHKSVSWYQQVLGQGPQFIFQYYEKEERGRGNFPDRFSARQFPNYSSELNVNALLLGDSALYLCASTGANVLTFGAGSRLTVL.

The chain couples TRBV6-6 to TRBJ2-1, with D tentatively TRBD1 (6 bases). Trimming cost V 6 bases and J 4 bases, with 16 bases left between them. Per the germline V gene, CDR1 is MNHNY and CDR2 is SVGAGI (reference sequence). The CDR3 loop spans 15 amino acids. CDR3 loop: CASRVQGHKYNEQFF. In DNA, the CDR3 is TGTGCCAGCAGGGTGCAGGGACACAAGTACAATGAGCAGTTCTTC.

This rearrangement joins TRBV9 to TRBJ2-5; D remains unclear. The CDR3 covers 15 residues. The germline gives CDR1 SGDLS, CDR2 YYNGEE. Trimming cost V 0 bases and J 1 base, with 10 bases left between them. The CDR3 loop reads CASSVGDAVQETQYF. The CDR3 DNA reads TGTGCCAGCAGCGTAGGAGACGCAGTCCAAGAGACCCAGTACTTC.

This chain uses TRBV4-1 with TRBJ1-2; D ambiguous. CDR3 length: 17 residues. CDR1 is MGHRA, CDR2 YSYEKL, per germline. V was pared by 2 bases and J by 8 bases, with 24 bases between. CDR3 sequence (DNA): TGCGCCAGCAGCCAACCCACCGGTGCCCTTCTCCCCTTCGGCTACACCTTC. Translated, it gives CASSQPTGALLPFGYTF.

The chain combines TRBV5-1 with TRBJ2-3; 7 positions match TRBD2. Per germline, CDR1 SGHRS and CDR2 YFSETQ. The CDR3 extends over 16 amino acids. J gave up 2 bases and V 3 bases, and 9 bases lay outside the gene matches. The CDR3 region is CASSSGLGGYTDTQYF. As DNA, the CDR3 is TGCGCCAGCAGCTCCGGACTAGGAGGTTACACAGATACGCAGTATTTT.

CDR3 sequence: CASSRSITDYNEQFF. In nucleotides, the CDR3 is TGTGCCAGCAGCCGGTCGATAACAGACTACAATGAGCAGTTCTTC. The chain carries TRBV11-1 and TRBJ2-1; unclear D gene. Per the germline V gene, CDR1 is SGHAT and CDR2 is FQDESV (reference sequence). The CDR3 has 15 residues. V lost 5 bases to trimming and J lost 3 bases, with 14 bases between them.

The chain joins TRBV11-2 to TRBJ1-1, with TRBD1 as a possible D gene (6 bases). The V and J ends lost 0 bases and 4 bases respectively, with 21 bases between them. Germline V gene sequence: CDR1 SGHAT, CDR2 FQNNGV. This CDR3 region has 18 residues. The CDR3 protein is CASSLDKSLGGAGTEAFF. CDR3 DNA sequence: TGTGCCAGCAGCTTAGATAAGTCACTGGGGGGCGCGGGCACTGAAGCTTTCTTT.

The chain recombines TRBV12-5 with TRBJ1-1, with D possibly TRBD1 on 5 matching bases. The V end lost 6 bases, the J end lost 0 bases, and 14 bases lay between the germline ends. The CDR3 has 15 residues. CDR1 and CDR2 from the germline V gene are LGHNT and FRNRAP. DNA for the CDR3: TGTGCTAGTGGCCTTGGGGGGACGGTGAACACTGAAGCTTTCTTT. Its protein product is CASGLGGTVNTEAFF. The variable domain in full, completed from reference TRBV12-5 and TRBJ1-1, reads DARVTQTPRHKVTEMGQEVTMRCQPILGHNTVFWYRQTMMQGLELLAYFRNRAPLDDSGMPKDRFSAEMPDATLATLKIQPSEPRDSAVYFCASGLGGTVNTEAFFGQGTRLTVV.

V is TRBV12-5 and J is TRBJ2-1; D gene unclear. Germline values: CDR1 LGHNT, CDR2 FRNRAP. This CDR3 contains 13 residues. V was shortened by 2 bases and J by 8 bases, with 10 bases between the two germline ends. The CDR3 nucleotides are TGTGCTAGTGGTTTGTTCGCAAATGATGAGCAGTTCTTC. It translates to CASGLFANDEQFF.

The rearrangement uses TRBV28 and TRBJ2-2; D not resolved. The germline CDR1 and CDR2 sequences are MDHEN and SYDVKM. CDR3 length: 12 residues. The ends were cut back, 7 bases at V and 6 bases at J, with 9 bases in the middle. Here the CDR3 DNA reads TGTGCCAGCAACAAGACCCCCGGGGAGCTGTTTTTT. It specifies CASNKTPGELFF.

The rearrangement links TRBV28 to TRBJ1-2; D may be TRBD1 (5 bases). The CDR3 is made up of 12 amino acids. Trimming removed 6 bases at V and 4 bases at J, with 9 bases between. Germline V gives CDR1 MDHEN, CDR2 SYDVKM. Here the CDR3 reads CASRAGSYGYTF. In DNA form, the CDR3 reads TGTGCCAGCAGGGCAGGGTCCTATGGCTACACCTTC.

The gene calls are TRBV2 and TRBJ2-1; 8 bases match TRBD2. The germline gives CDR1 SNHLY, CDR2 FYNNEI. Trimming took 5 bases from V and 6 from J; bases not matched to a gene: 12. The CDR3 covers 16 residues. The CDR3 DNA is TGTGCCAGCAGTCGTCCGTCAGCGGGAGTTCTCAATGAGCAGTTCTTC. It is translated as CASSRPSAGVLNEQFF.

CDR3 sequence: CASSLGPGLAGYEQYF. In DNA, the CDR3 is TGCGCCAGCAGCTTGGGCCCTGGACTAGCGGGCTACGAGCAGTACTTC. The chain joins TRBV5-1 to TRBJ2-7; the match to TRBD2 covers 11 bases. Germline V CDR1 and CDR2: SGHRS, YFSETQ. V shed 0 bases, J shed 3 bases, and the junction held 5 bases outside the gene matches. The CDR3 consists of 16 residues.

This chain connects TRBV9 to TRBJ1-1; 8 bases are shared with TRBD1. This CDR3 region has 15 residues. Germline V CDR1 and CDR2: SGDLS, YYNGEE. V dropped 4 bases and J dropped 3; count of bases not matched to a gene: 8. CDR3: CASSTSTGEDTEAFF. Here the CDR3 DNA reads TGTGCCAGCAGCACGTCGACAGGGGAGGACACTGAAGCTTTCTTT.

The chain carries TRBV4-3 and TRBJ2-3; TRBD1 matches at 7 bases. Germline V gene sequence: CDR1 LGHNA, CDR2 YSLEER. After removal of 3 bases from V and 0 bases from J, the junction contained 6 bases not matched to a gene. The CDR3 spans 16 residues. The CDR3 sequence: CASSQGDRVSTDTQYF. The CDR3 bases are TGCGCCAGCAGCCAGGGAGACAGGGTTAGCACAGATACGCAGTATTTT.

The chain couples TRBV28 to TRBJ2-7, with 8 positions matching TRBD2. This CDR3 comprises 12 residues. V shed 2 bases, J shed 10 bases, and the junction held 4 bases outside the gene matches. The germline V gene encodes CDR1 MDHEN and CDR2 SYDVKM. The CDR3 DNA reads TGTGCCAGCAGTTTAATAGCGGGACCACAGTACTTC. It codes for CASSLIAGPQYF.

CDR3 sequence: CASSSTDRGTYGYTF. The CDR3 bases are TGTGCCAGCAGCAGTACCGACAGGGGCACCTATGGCTACACCTTC. V usage is TRBV5-6 and J usage is TRBJ1-2, with 8 nucleotides matching TRBD1. Unmatched junction bases numbered 9, after V lost 4 bases and J lost 4 bases. CDR3 length: 15 amino acids. Germline CDR1 SGHDT, CDR2 YYEEEE.

A word on this clone: A junction boundary mismatches the germline segment, possibly from a read error. The V and J genes are TRBV19 and TRBJ1-1; D is ambiguous. This CDR3 has 13 residues. CDR1 is LNHDA and CDR2 is SQIVND in the germline V gene (reference sequence). CDR3 sequence reads: CASSIDPTTGAFF. CDR3 in DNA: TGTGCCAGTAGTATAGATCCGACGACTGGAGCTTTCTTT.

The V call is TRBV19, the J call TRBJ1-1; D remains unclear. Germline-derived CDR1 and CDR2 are LNHDA and SQIVND (reference sequence). With 7 bases removed from V and 0 bases from J, the gap between germline ends came to 9 bases. This CDR3 has 13 residues. This CDR3 is CASTNTLNTEAFF. The CDR3 bases are TGTGCCAGTACCAATACCCTGAACACTGAAGCTTTCTTT.

The V gene is TRBV18, the J gene TRBJ1-2, with D unclear. Germline CDR1 and CDR2: KGHSH and LQKENI. The germline V and J ends were trimmed by 10 bases and 0 bases, with 18 bases remaining between them. This CDR3 has 15 amino acids. The CDR3 sequence: CATTATRDPNYGYTF. CDR3 sequence (DNA): TGTGCCACCACCGCGACCCGCGATCCTAACTATGGCTACACCTTC.